This TCR beta chain was obtained from a study of control samples from healthy donors and cancer patients. The germline CDR1 and CDR2 sequences are MNHEY and SVGAGI. V lost 8 bases and J lost 4, with 14 bases in between. CDR3 length: 13 amino acids. TCRdb keeps only in-frame clones here, not all; method: immunoSEQ multiplex PCR. This sample has more than 85,000 clones, with roughly 88% found just once. The receptor was derived from a woman aged 60-75 years with lung cancer. V and J are TRBV6-5 and TRBJ1-2; D is unresolved. The sequencing input was PBMCs. CDR3 loop: CASGSGLGYGYTF. As DNA, the CDR3 is TGTGCCAGCGGGTCGGGGTTAGGCTATGGCTACACCTTC.